Listed below are T cell receptor beta chains from one sample, sequenced in a study of T cells in Graves' hyperthyroidism and ophthalmopathy. TCRdb independently ran MiXCR on the multiplex PCR reads; one entry per CDR3 protein. The table lists 410,000 or so distinct CDR3 sequences, roughly 14% of them singletons. Material: blood. The receptors were sampled from a man aged 18 to 29 with Graves' ophthalmopathy. CDR3s include the opening cysteine and the closing phenylalanine or tryptophan. D genes are given only for firm matches. Only part of the rows carry a size: once, few, many, or a class if the clone is expanded.

DNA: TGTGCCAGCAGTTTGTCCGGGACAGGGTTCAATCAGCCCCAGCATTTT; CDR3: CASSLSGTGFNQPQHF; J: TRBJ1-5; size: many; length: 16; D: TRBD1; V: TRBV6-2/TRBV6-3
DNA: TGTGCCAGCAGCCGTTTAGCCTACGAGCAGTACTTC; CDR3: CASSRLAYEQYF; J: TRBJ2-7; size: many; length: 12; D: NA; V: TRBV3-1
DNA: TGTGCCAGCAGCTTTCCCACTGGAAGCTATGGAAACACCATATATTTT; CDR3: CASSFPTGSYGNTIYF; J: TRBJ1-3; size: many; length: 16; D: NA; V: TRBV11-2
DNA: TGTGCCAGCAGTGCAACAGGGTCGGCAGATACGCAGTATTTT; CDR3: CASSATGSADTQYF; J: TRBJ2-3; size: many; length: 14; D: NA; V: TRBV6-1
DNA: TGCAGCGTTGAAGACTCAGGAAACGAGCAGTACTTC; CDR3: CSVEDSGNEQYF; J: TRBJ2-7; size: NA; length: 12; D: NA; V: TRBV29-1
DNA: TGTGCCAGCACCATCCTCGGACAGGGCGGGTATGGCTACACCTTC; CDR3: CASTILGQGGYGYTF; J: TRBJ1-2; size: many; length: 15; D: TRBD1; V: TRBV6-1
DNA: TGTGCCAGCAGGCCCGGGGCTACAGATACGCAGTATTTT; CDR3: CASRPGATDTQYF; J: TRBJ2-3; size: few; length: 13; D: NA; V: TRBV12-3/TRBV12-4
DNA: TGTGCCAGCACAGGAGGCACCTACAATGGGCAGTTCTTC; CDR3: CASTGGTYNGQFF; J: TRBJ2-1; size: NA; length: 13; D: NA; V: TRBV19
DNA: TGTGCCAGCAGTGAGGAGGGCAAAAACATTCAGTACTTC; CDR3: CASSEEGKNIQYF; J: TRBJ2-4; size: many; length: 13; D: NA; V: TRBV2
DNA: TGTGCCACCAGCAATGGACAGGGGAAAGAGACCCAGTACTTC; CDR3: CATSNGQGKETQYF; J: TRBJ2-5; size: NA; length: 14; D: TRBD1; V: TRBV15
DNA: TGCGCCAGCAGCTTATCGGCAGCCATGAACACTGAAGCTTTCTTT; CDR3: CASSLSAAMNTEAFF; J: TRBJ1-1; size: many; length: 15; D: NA; V: TRBV5-1
DNA: TGTGCCAGCAGCTTGTTAAGAGGGGACCTCACAGATACGCAGTATTTT; CDR3: CASSLLRGDLTDTQYF; J: TRBJ2-3; size: many; length: 16; D: NA; V: TRBV7-9
DNA: TGTGCCAGCAGTTACCAGAGACGGACGAATACCTACGAGCAGTACTTC; CDR3: CASSYQRRTNTYEQYF; J: TRBJ2-7; size: many; length: 16; D: NA; V: TRBV6-2/TRBV6-3
DNA: TGTGCCAGCAGTTTAGAAAGGGCTAGCGGGACAGATACGCAGTATTTT; CDR3: CASSLERASGTDTQYF; J: TRBJ2-3; size: NA; length: 16; D: TRBD2; V: TRBV12-3/TRBV12-4
DNA: TGCGCCAGCAGCTCAAGCTCGGAGACCCAGTACTTC; CDR3: CASSSSSETQYF; J: TRBJ2-5; size: many; length: 12; D: NA; V: TRBV4-1
DNA: TGTGCCACCAGCCCAATCGGGACAGGGGACGAGCAGTACTTC; CDR3: CATSPIGTGDEQYF; J: TRBJ2-7; size: many; length: 14; D: TRBD1; V: TRBV15
DNA: TGTGCCAGCAGCTCCGCAGGGGAAGCTTTCTTT; CDR3: CASSSAGEAFF; J: TRBJ1-1; size: many; length: 11; D: NA; V: TRBV11-3
DNA: TGCAGTGCTAGAGTGGGGGACAGGGATTACAATGAGCAGTTCTTC; CDR3: CSARVGDRDYNEQFF; J: TRBJ2-1; size: many; length: 15; D: TRBD1; V: TRBV20-1
DNA: TGTGCCAGCAGCTTGGTGGCCCAGCCCTACAATGAGCAGTTCTTC; CDR3: CASSLVAQPYNEQFF; J: TRBJ2-1; size: many; length: 15; D: NA; V: TRBV5-5
DNA: TGTGCCAGCAGTCCCTCCCGGACCGGCTCCTACGAGCAGTACTTC; CDR3: CASSPSRTGSYEQYF; J: TRBJ2-7; size: many; length: 15; D: NA; V: TRBV12-3/TRBV12-4
DNA: TGCGCCAGCAGCCAAGGGACAGGGGGGATTGAAGCTTTCTTT; CDR3: CASSQGTGGIEAFF; J: TRBJ1-1; size: many; length: 14; D: TRBD1; V: TRBV4-1
DNA: TGTGCCAGCAGCTTTATGACTAGCGGGGCGACAGATACGCAGTATTTT; CDR3: CASSFMTSGATDTQYF; J: TRBJ2-3; size: many; length: 16; D: TRBD2; V: TRBV7-9
DNA: TGTGCCAGCTCCCTGGGCCAGGACCTCCCTTACGAGCAGTACTTC; CDR3: CASSLGQDLPYEQYF; J: TRBJ2-7; size: many; length: 15; D: NA; V: TRBV18
DNA: TGCGCCAGCAGCCAAACTCGAAGCGGGGGGCCGGGAGAGACCCAGTACTTC; CDR3: CASSQTRSGGPGETQYF; J: TRBJ2-5; size: NA; length: 17; D: TRBD2; V: TRBV7-8
DNA: TGTGCCAGCAGCTTTGAAGGCGGGCGGCAGTTCTTC; CDR3: CASSFEGGRQFF; J: TRBJ2-1; size: many; length: 12; D: NA; V: TRBV7-3
DNA: TGTGCCAGCAGCTTTTCAGCTAGCTCCACAGATGCGCAGTATTTT; CDR3: CASSFSASSTDAQYF; J: TRBJ2-3; size: NA; length: 15; D: NA; V: TRBV7-6
DNA: TGCGCCAGCAGCATAGGACAAGCCAATGAGCAGTTCTTC; CDR3: CASSIGQANEQFF; J: TRBJ2-1; size: few; length: 13; D: NA; V: TRBV5-1
DNA: TGCGCCAGCAGCTTGCGGTCAGGGGGCTGGGGAGGCACTGAAGCTTTCTTT; CDR3: CASSLRSGGWGGTEAFF; J: TRBJ1-1; size: many; length: 17; D: TRBD1; V: TRBV5-1
DNA: TGTGCCTGGAGCAAACTAGCGGGAGACGCAGATACGCAGTATTTT; CDR3: CAWSKLAGDADTQYF; J: TRBJ2-3; size: few; length: 15; D: TRBD2; V: TRBV30
DNA: TGCGCCAGCAGTGAGGAGGACAGGGCGAACACTGAAGCTTTCTTT; CDR3: CASSEEDRANTEAFF; J: TRBJ1-1; size: many; length: 15; D: TRBD1; V: TRBV10-2
DNA: TGTGCCAGCAGCAAGGTACCGAGAAAGGGCGAGCAGTACTTC; CDR3: CASSKVPRKGEQYF; J: TRBJ2-7; size: many; length: 14; D: NA; V: TRBV7-9
DNA: TGTGCCAGCAGCCCTGACCCAGGGAGCTCTGGAAACACCATATATTTT; CDR3: CASSPDPGSSGNTIYF; J: TRBJ1-3; size: NA; length: 16; D: NA; V: TRBV6-2/TRBV6-3
DNA: TGTGCCAGCAGTACCTCTCCAGCGGGAGGGCCGGGGGAAAACATTCAGTACTTC; CDR3: CASSTSPAGGPGENIQYF; J: TRBJ2-4; size: many; length: 18; D: TRBD2; V: TRBV28
DNA: TGTGCCAGCAGCATCCACGGAAATACTGAAGCTTTCTTT; CDR3: CASSIHGNTEAFF; J: TRBJ1-1; size: many; length: 13; D: NA; V: TRBV7-3
DNA: TGTGCCAGCAGTTACTCCCGGGCCTACGAGCAGTACTTC; CDR3: CASSYSRAYEQYF; J: TRBJ2-7; size: many; length: 13; D: NA; V: TRBV6-2/TRBV6-3
DNA: TGTGCCAGCAGTCAGCGACAGGGGCTCCGCTTACTTTATGGCTACACCTTC; CDR3: CASSQRQGLRLLYGYTF; J: TRBJ1-2; size: NA; length: 17; D: TRBD1; V: TRBV28
DNA: TGCGCCAGCAGCTTGTCCACAGACACCGGGGAGCTGTTTTTT; CDR3: CASSLSTDTGELFF; J: TRBJ2-2; size: few; length: 14; D: NA; V: TRBV5-1
DNA: TGTGCCAGCAGCTTAGAGCAGGGGGCGCAAAGGGAGCAGTACTTC; CDR3: CASSLEQGAQREQYF; J: TRBJ2-7; size: many; length: 15; D: TRBD1; V: TRBV7-9
DNA: TGTGCCAGCAGCTTATCGGGGGCTCCATCATCCACAGATACGCAGTATTTT; CDR3: CASSLSGAPSSTDTQYF; J: TRBJ2-3; size: many; length: 17; D: NA; V: TRBV7-9
DNA: TGTGCCAGCAGTCCACGGACTAGACTAGCGGGAGGGCTGGGGGCAGATACGCAGTATTTT; CDR3: CASSPRTRLAGGLGADTQYF; J: TRBJ2-3; size: NA; length: 20; D: TRBD2; V: TRBV6-1
DNA: TGTGCCAGCAGTGTCGAGGGGGTGAACTATGGCTACACCTTC; CDR3: CASSVEGVNYGYTF; J: TRBJ1-2; size: few; length: 14; D: NA; V: TRBV6-1
DNA: TGTGCCAGCAGTTGGGATGGGAGCACAGATACGCAGTATTTT; CDR3: CASSWDGSTDTQYF; J: TRBJ2-3; size: NA; length: 14; D: NA; V: TRBV27
DNA: TGTGCCAGCAGCTCACTGGGGACTGGCTCCTACGAGCAGTACTTC; CDR3: CASSSLGTGSYEQYF; J: TRBJ2-7; size: many; length: 15; D: NA; V: TRBV11-2
DNA: TGTGCCAGCAGCCGGACTAGCGGGAGTAATGAGCAGTTCTTC; CDR3: CASSRTSGSNEQFF; J: TRBJ2-1; size: many; length: 14; D: TRBD2; V: TRBV5-5